These T cell receptor beta chains were read from a single sample in a study of CD8 T cells in ankylosing spondylitis. Each CDR3 protein gets one entry after TCRdb re-called the 5' RACE reads with MiXCR. The sample carries roughly 700,000 distinct CDR3 sequences, 15% to 20% recorded once. Sequencing was performed on blood, either unsorted or a sorted T cell fraction (not recorded which). All receptors derive from a male donor with ankylosing spondylitis. The CDR3 runs from the conserved cysteine through the conserved F or W. The D gene is left open where the match is weak. Clone sizes are given selectively: once, few, many, or a class where the clone is expanded.

>few|TRBV20-1|NA|TRBJ2-1
TGCAGTGCTAGACCGATAGCCTCCAGCTCCTACAATGAGCAGTTCTTC
CSARPIASSSYNEQFF
>few|TRBV6-2/TRBV6-3|TRBD2|TRBJ2-7
TGTGCCAGCAGTTACTTCGGAGGGAGGGCCCACGAGCAGTACTTC
CASSYFGGRAHEQYF
>many|TRBV12-3/TRBV12-4|TRBD1|TRBJ1-3
TGTGCCGACAGGGGTGACTCTGGAAACACCATATATTTT
CADRGDSGNTIYF
>many|TRBV7-8|TRBD1|TRBJ2-3
TGTGCCAGCAGCTTAGGGGACAGGGGAGGGCCAGATACGCAGTATTTT
CASSLGDRGGPDTQYF
>NA|TRBV7-6|NA|TRBJ2-7
TGTGCCAGCAGCTTAGCCGGGGTCCTCTACGAGCAGTACTTC
CASSLAGVLYEQYF
>few|TRBV9|NA|TRBJ2-5
TGTGCCAGCAGCGTAGAGGGGACTGGAGAAGAGACCCAGTACTTC
CASSVEGTGEETQYF
>NA|TRBV20-1|TRBD1|TRBJ2-7
TGCAGTGCGGGCCCAGGGGGCCGCGAGCAGTACTTC
CSAGPGGREQYF
>NA|TRBV20-1|TRBD2|TRBJ2-1
TGCAGTGCAAGCAGACTAGCGGGAAACAATGAGCAGTTCTTC
CSASRLAGNNEQFF
>many|TRBV4-1|NA|TRBJ1-3
TGCGCCAGCAGCCAACCGACAACCCCTAACTCTGGAAACACCATATATTTT
CASSQPTTPNSGNTIYF
>few|TRBV7-8|TRBD2|TRBJ2-1
TGTGCCAGCACCCGGACTAGCCTGTGGGGTGAGCAGTTCTTC
CASTRTSLWGEQFF
>many|TRBV29-1|NA|TRBJ2-3
TGCAGCGGAAAGGGCGGAGATACGCAGTATTTT
CSGKGGDTQYF
>few|TRBV12-3/TRBV12-4|NA|TRBJ1-2
TGTGCCAGCACTCCCGGGGGGAACTATGGCTACACCTTC
CASTPGGNYGYTF
>NA|TRBV20-1|TRBD2|TRBJ2-1
TGCAGTGCTAGAGATTGGCCTAGCGGGAGGGTCTACAATGAGCAGTTCTTC
CSARDWPSGRVYNEQFF
>NA|TRBV5-1|NA|TRBJ1-1
TGCGCCAGCAGCTTCCTGGGGAAGAACACTGAAGCTTTCTTT
CASSFLGKNTEAFF
>few|TRBV7-2|NA|TRBJ2-2
TGTGCCAGCAGCCCCAGCCGGGAGCTGTTTTTT
CASSPSRELFF
>many|TRBV12-3/TRBV12-4|NA|TRBJ1-5
TGTGCCAGCAGCCATTCGGGGACTTCCCAGCATTTT
CASSHSGTSQHF
>many|TRBV16|NA|TRBJ1-5
TGTGCCAGCAGCCTGAGGGTGGCACAGAATCAGCCCCAGCATTTT
CASSLRVAQNQPQHF
>few|TRBV12-3/TRBV12-4|NA|TRBJ2-1
TGTGCCAGCAACTTCGAATCCAATACCAACTACAATGAGCAGTTCTTC
CASNFESNTNYNEQFF
>NA|TRBV28|NA|TRBJ2-1
TGTGCCAGCAGTTTAAGACAGGCCCCCTACAATGAGCAGTTCTTC
CASSLRQAPYNEQFF
>NA|TRBV24-1|NA|TRBJ2-3
TGTGCCACCAGTGATAACCGGGACCGCCGGGATACGCAGTATTTT
CATSDNRDRRDTQYF
>NA|TRBV20-1|TRBD1|TRBJ2-7
TGCAGTGCTAGAACTGGACAGGATCTTACCTACGAGCAGTACTTC
CSARTGQDLTYEQYF
>NA|TRBV5-1|NA|TRBJ2-7
TGCGCCAGCAGCTTGACAGGGAGAGGGGCCTACGAGCAGTACTTC
CASSLTGRGAYEQYF
>NA|TRBV6-1|NA|TRBJ1-5
TGTGCCAGCGCCTTGGGGGGGTATAGCAATCAGCCCCAGCATTTT
CASALGGYSNQPQHF
>many|TRBV11-2|NA|TRBJ2-3
TGTGCCAGCAGCTTCGGAGGGGGGGCCATCGTAGATACGCAGTATTTT
CASSFGGGAIVDTQYF
>NA|TRBV12-5|TRBD1|TRBJ2-1
TGTGCTAGTGGTTTGGTGGACAGGGCCTCCTACAATGAGCAGTTCTTC
CASGLVDRASYNEQFF
>NA|TRBV5-1|NA|TRBJ2-7
TGCGCCAGCAGCTTGGCCCCAGGCCAGACCGAGCAGTACTTC
CASSLAPGQTEQYF
>NA|TRBV28|TRBD1|TRBJ1-5
TGTGCCAGCAGTCCGGGACAGGGGATAGGGGGTGGTCAGCCCCAGCATTTT
CASSPGQGIGGGQPQHF
>NA|TRBV7-9|NA|TRBJ2-4
TGTGCCAGCAGCTCCCTCGGGGCGGGAATCGCCAAAAACATTCAGTACTTC
CASSSLGAGIAKNIQYF
>NA|TRBV11-2|TRBD1|TRBJ2-7
TGTGCCAGCAGCTTCAGATCCCTGACAGGGGTAATACCCCACGAGCAGTACTTC
CASSFRSLTGVIPHEQYF
>few|TRBV5-6|NA|TRBJ1-2
TGTGCCAGCAGCTTGGCCATGGCAGGGACTTATGGCTACACCTTC
CASSLAMAGTYGYTF
>NA|TRBV27|TRBD1|TRBJ1-6
TGTGCCAGCCGTTTTGGGACAGGCGGGTCACCCCTCCACTTT
CASRFGTGGSPLHF
>NA|TRBV29-1|NA|TRBJ2-1
TGCAGCGTGACGGGTGACGCGTACAATGAGCAGTTCTTC
CSVTGDAYNEQFF
>NA|TRBV24-1|TRBD1|TRBJ1-1
TGTGCCACCAGCGCGATACAGGGGGCGAGTACTGAAGCTTTCTTT
CATSAIQGASTEAFF
>few|TRBV28|NA|TRBJ1-1
TGTGCCAGCAGTTTGGACTTTTTGAGAACTGAAGCTTTCTTT
CASSLDFLRTEAFF
>NA|TRBV20-1|TRBD1|TRBJ1-2
TGCAGTGCTAGAGAGGGTACGACAGGGAGTGCCTACACCTTC
CSAREGTTGSAYTF
>NA|TRBV20-1|NA|TRBJ2-2
TGCAGTGCTAGAGATTGGGGGGCGACGAACACCGGGGAGCTGTTTTTT
CSARDWGATNTGELFF
>NA|TRBV7-2|TRBD2|TRBJ2-3
TGTGCCAGCAGCTTAGGTCGCCTAGCGGGGGCGTCAGATACGCAGTATTTT
CASSLGRLAGASDTQYF
>NA|TRBV5-5|NA|TRBJ2-1
TGTGCCAGCAGCTTGGGGGCGACCGTCGGTGAGCAGTTCTTC
CASSLGATVGEQFF
>NA|TRBV18|TRBD2|TRBJ2-7
TGTGCCAGCTCATCATCAACCGGGACTAGCGGGAGTTCCTGGTACGAGCAGTACTTC
CASSSSTGTSGSSWYEQYF
>few|TRBV2|NA|TRBJ2-1
TGTGCCAGCAGTGGGCAGATCTACAATGAGCAGTTCTTC
CASSGQIYNEQFF
>few|TRBV27|NA|TRBJ2-7
TGTGCCAGCAGTTTCGGGACAAACTACGAGCAGTACTTC
CASSFGTNYEQYF
>NA|TRBV7-2|NA|TRBJ2-7
TGTGCCAGCAGTAACTTTGGCGGGACCTACGAGCAGTACTTC
CASSNFGGTYEQYF
>few|TRBV5-1|TRBD2|TRBJ2-3
TGCGCCAGCAGCGCCGGGGACTACCCTAGCACAGATACGCAGTATTTT
CASSAGDYPSTDTQYF
>NA|TRBV6-5|TRBD1|TRBJ1-1
TGTGCCAGCAGTTACCGGACAGGGCAAGGGATGAACACTGAAGCTTTCTTT
CASSYRTGQGMNTEAFF
>many|TRBV27|TRBD1|TRBJ1-1
TGTGCCAGCAGTTCTTTGACAGGGAGCGGGTACACTGAAGCTTTCTTT
CASSSLTGSGYTEAFF
>few|TRBV10-1|TRBD2|TRBJ2-2
TGCGCCAGGGGCGGGGGGCAGAACACCGGGGAGCTGTTTTTT
CARGGGQNTGELFF
>NA|TRBV28|NA|TRBJ2-3
TGTGCCAGCAACCCACTCGAACTGGGCACAGATACGCAGTATTTT
CASNPLELGTDTQYF
>NA|TRBV6-4|TRBD2|TRBJ2-2
TGTGCCGGAATTACTAGCGGGAGTATGTGCACCGGGGAGCTGTTTTTT
CAGITSGSMCTGELFF
>NA|TRBV5-1|NA|TRBJ2-1
TGCGCCAGCAGAGAATTTACGGGGTACAATGAGCAGTTCTTC
CASREFTGYNEQFF
>NA|TRBV19|NA|TRBJ1-2
TGTGCCAGTAGTATAGCAGAGTATGGCTACACCTTC
CASSIAEYGYTF
>few|TRBV5-1|NA|TRBJ1-1
TGCGCCAGCAGCTTGCTGGGACCTAGAAACACTGAAGCTTTCTTT
CASSLLGPRNTEAFF
>NA|TRBV20-1|NA|TRBJ2-3
TGCAGTGCAACCTTCTTTGGCCCCTCCCACCTCACAGATACGCAGTGTTTT
CSATFFGPSHLTDTQCF
>NA|TRBV7-7|TRBD2|TRBJ2-1
TGTGCCAGCAGCTTAGAGCCTAGCGGAACCTACAATGAGCAGTTCTTC
CASSLEPSGTYNEQFF
>NA|TRBV20-1|TRBD2|TRBJ2-7
TGCAGTGCTAGCAGCCAGCGGGGGACCTACGAGCAGTACTTC
CSASSQRGTYEQYF
>few|TRBV5-1|NA|TRBJ1-6
TGCGCCAGCAGCAGGCGGGATAATTCACCCCTCCACTTT
CASSRRDNSPLHF
>NA|TRBV5-1|TRBD2|TRBJ2-2
TGCGCCAGCCGAGCGGGAGAGAACACCGGGGAGCTGTTTTTT
CASRAGENTGELFF
>NA|TRBV7-7|TRBD2|TRBJ2-7
TGTGCTAGCAGCCCCGGACTAGAGAGGATCGGCGAGCAGTACTTC
CASSPGLERIGEQYF